Following are 11 T cell receptor beta chains from one sample sequenced in a study of blood T cell repertoires in COVID-19. Here immunoSEQ multiplex PCR was the method, and the copy in TCRdb shows in-frame clones only, minus some. The sample shows 140,000 to 150,000 clones, approximately 85% of them seen only once. The source material was peripheral blood. Receptors originate from a woman aged 60-75 years with COVID-19, enrolled during active disease.

The chain has TRBV5-4 and TRBJ2-4, with D possibly matching TRBD1 (5 bases). The CDR3 sequence is 13 residues long. V lost 4 bases and J 5 bases, leaving 10 bases between the germline ends. CDR1 and CDR2 from the germline V gene are SGHNT and YYREEE (reference sequence). The CDR3, as DNA: TGTGCCAGCAGCGTGGACACACAAAACATTCAGTACTTC. This sequence encodes CASSVDTQNIQYF.

This clone has only one observation. V and J are TRBV14 and TRBJ1-1; D unresolved. Germline lookup yields CDR1 SGHDN and CDR2 FVKESK. Deletions cut 0 bases from V and 4 bases from J, with 12 bases between. This CDR3 contains 15 residues. The CDR3 nucleotides read TGTGCCAGCAGCCAAGATCAGAAGGAGAGCACTGAAGCTTTCTTT. This translates into CASSQDQKESTEAFF.

V and J are TRBV11-2 and TRBJ2-7; 8 positions agree with TRBD1. V was pared by 1 base and J by 5 bases, with 7 bases of the junction left unmatched. CDR1 and CDR2 from the germline V gene are SGHAT and FQNNGV. This CDR3 is 15 amino acids long. Here the CDR3 DNA reads TGTGCCAGCAGCTTAGCTAGGACAGGGCCCCACGAGCAGTACTTC. Its protein is CASSLARTGPHEQYF.

V and J are TRBV7-6 and TRBJ1-1; maybe TRBD1 (6 bases). V lost 5 bases and J lost 3, with 16 bases in between. The germline V gene encodes CDR1 SGHVS and CDR2 FNYEAQ. The CDR3 has 15 amino acids. Here the CDR3 DNA reads TGTGCCAGCAGCATTACAGGGTCGGGTGACACTGAAGCTTTCTTT. Amino acids: CASSITGSGDTEAFF.

This chain connects TRBV6-5 to TRBJ1-1; D is ambiguous. The CDR3 length is 13 residues. From germline, CDR1 is MNHEY and CDR2 SVGAGI. V was shortened by 6 bases and J by 5 bases, with 13 bases between the two germline ends. The CDR3 spells CASRRQRETEAFF. CDR3 DNA sequence: TGTGCCAGCAGACGCCAAAGAGAGACTGAAGCTTTCTTT.

V is TRBV5-4 and J is TRBJ1-2; weak D call: TRBD1 (5 bases). This CDR3 is built from 12 residues. V gave up 4 bases and J gave up 10 bases, with 14 bases separating them. The germline gives CDR1 SGHNT, CDR2 YYREEE (reference sequence). CDR3: CASSVTQGDYTF. The CDR3 DNA is TGTGCCAGCAGCGTTACCCAGGGCGACTACACCTTC.

This clone was observed a single time. The rearrangement uses TRBV9 and TRBJ1-1; maybe TRBD1 (6 bases). CDR3 length: 12 amino acids. The V and J ends lost 0 bases and 8 bases respectively, with 8 bases between them. Germline V lookup: CDR1 SGDLS, CDR2 YYNGEE. CDR3 region: CASSVEQGEAFF. For the CDR3, the DNA is TGTGCCAGCAGCGTAGAACAGGGCGAAGCTTTCTTT.

The J gene is TRBJ1-3, the V gene TRBV18, with 10 bases that match TRBD1. The CDR3 covers 17 residues. Germline V gives CDR1 KGHSH, CDR2 LQKENI. Unmatched junction bases numbered 5, after V lost 0 bases and J lost 3 bases. As DNA, the CDR3 is TGTGCCAGCTCACCACCGGGACAGGGGTTTCTTGGAAACACCATATATTTT. Translating gives CASSPPGQGFLGNTIYF.

V gene TRBV6-6 combines with J gene TRBJ1-6; 8 nucleotides agree with TRBD1. The CDR3 runs to 16 residues. The junction had 12 bases not matched to a gene; V was cut back by 5 bases and J by 9 bases. From germline, CDR1 is MNHNY and CDR2 SVGAGI (reference sequence). CDR3 in DNA: TGTGCCAGCAGTCGATCTCTACAGGGGGGATTTTCACCCCTCCACTTT. It translates to CASSRSLQGGFSPLHF.

This clone occurred once. The V and J genes are TRBV19 and TRBJ1-5, with 8 positions matching TRBD1. The CDR3 has 14 residues. Looked up from germline, CDR1 is LNHDA and CDR2 is SQIVND (reference sequence). J was trimmed by 6 bases and V by 4 bases; bases with no gene match: 5. CDR3 sequence (DNA): TGTGCCAGTAGTAAACAGGGGGAAGGTCAGCCCCAGCATTTT. This gives the protein CASSKQGEGQPQHF.

The genes are TRBV9 and TRBJ1-1; possibly TRBD1 for D (6 bases). CDR1 is SGDLS, CDR2 YYNGEE, per germline. Trimming shortened V by 0 bases and J by 6 bases, and 9 bases separated the two germline ends. The CDR3 totals 13 residues. CDR3 residues: CASSVVGAPEAFF. The CDR3 region has the DNA TGTGCCAGCAGCGTAGTGGGGGCGCCTGAAGCTTTCTTT.